These 23 T cell receptor beta chains originate from one sample sequenced in a study of liver allograft versus peripheral blood T cells. Study information: Repertoires from peripheral blood of liver transplant recipients were compared with those inside their transplanted livers.

Each CDR3 protein gets one entry after TCRdb re-called the reads with MiXCR. Among around 13,000 distinct CDR3 sequences listed, under 30% were seen once. Receptors originate from a human patient who had a liver transplant. Some T cells may be transferred from the graft donor.

This clonotype is medium-sized (0.01 to 0.1%) by share. The chain employs TRBV5-4 and TRBJ2-3, with 8 positions matching TRBD2. Germline V CDR1 and CDR2: SGHNT, YYREEE (reference sequence). J gave up 0 bases and V 2 bases, and 8 bases lay outside the gene matches. The CDR3 runs to 17 residues. The CDR3 sequence: CASSLFTTSASTDTQYF. In DNA, the CDR3 is TGTGCCAGCAGCTTATTCACGACTAGCGCAAGCACAGATACGCAGTATTTT.

There are a few counts of this clonotype. The chain joins TRBV12-3 or TRBV12-4 to TRBJ2-1; a possible D gene is TRBD1 (5 bases). V was shortened by 2 bases and J by 1 base, with 9 bases between the two germline ends. CDR3 length: 15 amino acids. DNA of the CDR3: TGTGCCAGCAGTTTAAGGACATCGTCCTACAATGAGCAGTTCTTC. As protein: CASSLRTSSYNEQFF.

This chain joins TRBV15 and TRBJ1-1; D may be TRBD1 (6 bases). This CDR3 spans 19 amino acids. Germline V gives CDR1 LNHNV, CDR2 YYDKDF (reference sequence). With 1 base removed from V and 3 bases from J, the gap between germline ends came to 24 bases. The CDR3 sequence: CATSRGGAGPWKGDTEAFF. Here the CDR3 DNA reads TGTGCCACCAGCAGAGGCGGAGCAGGACCCTGGAAGGGGGACACTGAAGCTTTCTTT.

In its sample, this clonotype ranks as medium-sized (0.01 to 0.1%). The gene calls are TRBV6-6 and TRBJ1-1; 11 bases fit TRBD1. V was pared by 2 bases and J by 1 base, with 6 bases of the junction left unmatched. Germline CDR1 and CDR2: MNHNY and SVGAGI (reference sequence). The CDR3 has 17 residues. The chain's CDR3 is CASSYNPGQGANTEAFF. The CDR3 DNA reads TGTGCCAGCAGTTACAATCCCGGACAGGGGGCGAACACTGAAGCTTTCTTT.

As regards this clonotype: Likely a read error: the CDR3 ends without its conserved phenylalanine or tryptophan. The chain uses TRBV29-1 and TRBJ2-1; 7 positions agree with TRBD2. Germline V lookup: CDR1 SQVTM, CDR2 ANQGSEA. The CDR3 loop spans 13 amino acids. V dropped 4 bases and J dropped 9; count of bases not matched to a gene: 9. The CDR3 DNA reads TGCAGCGTTGGGTCCGGGACTATCGGTGAGCAGTTCTCC. As protein: CSVGSGTIGEQFS.

V usage is TRBV6-5 and J usage is TRBJ1-3; 7 positions match TRBD1. The length of the CDR3 is 15 residues. CDR1 and CDR2 from the germline V gene are MNHEY and SVGAGI. Trimming at V came to 6 bases and at J to 14 bases, leaving 19 bases not matched to a gene. The CDR3 DNA follows: TGTGCCAGCAGATCCCCCGGCAGGGGGGCCGACAACCTATATTTT. Protein product: CASRSPGRGADNLYF.

The chain has TRBV7-2 and TRBJ1-6, with TRBD1 matching over 7 bases. The V and J ends lost 7 bases and 10 bases, in that order; junction bases with no gene match: 7. The CDR3 sequence is 13 residues long. Germline loops: CDR1 SGHTA, CDR2 FQGNSA. The CDR3 DNA is TGTGCCAGCACCCAGGGGGAGGCATCACCCCTCCACTTT. Protein product: CASTQGEASPLHF.

The sample holds a few counts of this clonotype. V gene TRBV6-1 combines with J gene TRBJ2-7; a weak D match, TRBD1 (6 bases). The V gene lost 6 bases and the J gene lost 4 bases, with 7 bases spanning the gap. Per germline, CDR1 MNHNS and CDR2 SASEGT. The CDR3 length is 11 residues. CDR3 nucleotide sequence: TGTGCCAGCAGGGACAGTTACGAGCAGTACTTC. Translating it yields CASRDSYEQYF.

By share of the sample, this clonotype is medium-sized. V is TRBV6-1 and J is TRBJ2-2, with a possible D match to TRBD1 (6 bases). V shed 0 bases and J shed 3 bases, with 26 bases lying between them. This CDR3 contains 21 residues. The germline V gene encodes CDR1 MNHNS and CDR2 SASEGT. CDR3 bases: TGTGCCAGCAGTGAAGCCCCATTAGGAGGAAACAGGGTGGGGGACACCGGGGAGCTGTTTTTT. Its translation: CASSEAPLGGNRVGDTGELFF.

V and J are TRBV30 and TRBJ2-7, with D perhaps matching TRBD2 (5 bases). CDR1 is GTSNPN and CDR2 is SVGIG in the germline V gene (reference sequence). The CDR3 consists of 13 residues. V was shortened by 3 bases and J by 1 base, with 10 bases between the two germline ends. The CDR3: CAWSRGRSYEQYF. The DNA for the CDR3 is TGTGCCTGGAGCCGCGGGCGGTCCTACGAGCAGTACTTC.

This clonotype is medium-sized by share. The genes are TRBV28 and TRBJ1-1; 7 bases fit TRBD1. J lost 5 bases, V lost 8 bases, and 8 bases had no gene match. CDR1 is MDHEN, CDR2 SYDVKM, per germline. The CDR3 extends over 13 amino acids. This chain's CDR3 is CASRRDRETEAFF. In DNA, the CDR3 is TGTGCCAGCCGAAGAGACAGGGAGACTGAAGCTTTCTTT. Drawing the rest from reference TRBV28 and TRBJ1-1, the complete variable domain is DVKVTQSSRYLVKRTGEKVFLECVQDMDHENMFWYRQDPGLGLRLIYFSYDVKMKEKGDIPEGYSVSREKKERFSLILESASTNQTSMYLCASRRDRETEAFFGQGTRLTVV.

In its sample, this clonotype was seen many times. The chain has TRBV6-5 and TRBJ2-7, with D unclear. The CDR3 totals 16 residues. Per the germline V gene, CDR1 is MNHEY and CDR2 is SVGAGI. V shed 0 bases and J shed 0 bases, with 12 bases lying between them. The CDR3 loop reads CASSYSAGQASYEQYF. The CDR3 region has the DNA TGTGCCAGCAGTTACTCCGCCGGGCAGGCCTCCTACGAGCAGTACTTC.

The chain is built from TRBV6-1 and TRBJ2-7; possibly TRBD1 for D (6 bases). Germline V gene lookup returns CDR1 MNHNS and CDR2 SASEGT. CDR3 length equals 15 residues. V was pared by 5 bases and J by 4 bases, with 18 bases between. This chain's CDR3 is CASSLLPGQGYEQYF. CDR3 DNA: TGTGCCAGCAGTTTATTACCGGGACAAGGATACGAGCAGTACTTC.

This clonotype is classed as medium-sized. The V and J genes are TRBV18 and TRBJ1-2; no reliable D call. This CDR3 spans 13 amino acids. Between the trimmed V and J ends, which lost 1 base and 6 bases, there was a span of 9 bases. Germline V gene lookup returns CDR1 KGHSH and CDR2 LQKENI. The DNA of the CDR3 is TGTGCCAGCTCACCACGGACGGGCGATGGCTACACCTTC. As protein: CASSPRTGDGYTF.

The rearrangement joins TRBV12-3 or TRBV12-4 to TRBJ2-2; D is unresolved. V was clipped by 6 bases and J by 8 bases, with 13 bases between them. The CDR3 length is 13 residues. The CDR3 region is CASSRTGSGELFF. CDR3 DNA sequence: TGTGCCAGCAGCCGAACTGGGTCAGGGGAGCTGTTTTTT.

This clonotype is medium-sized in the sample. The rearrangement links TRBV18 to TRBJ2-2, with 9 bases fitting TRBD1. V trimming: 3 bases; J trimming: 7 bases; junction bases outside the gene matches: 9. CDR1 is KGHSH and CDR2 is LQKENI in the germline V gene. The CDR3 extends over 16 amino acids. The CDR3 coding sequence is TGTGCCAGCTCACCGGGCGGGACAGGGTTCTTCGGGGAGCTGTTTTTT. It encodes CASSPGGTGFFGELFF.

The rearrangement links TRBV18 to TRBJ2-5; 7 nucleotides match TRBD1. The germline CDR1 and CDR2 sequences are KGHSH and LQKENI. Trimming at V came to 3 bases and at J to 1 base, leaving 2 bases not matched to a gene. This CDR3 is 14 amino acids long. Here the CDR3 DNA reads TGTGCCAGCTCACCCCGGACAGGCCAAGAGACCCAGTACTTC. The encoded protein is CASSPRTGQETQYF.

Many counts were recorded for this clonotype. The chain links TRBV6-1 to TRBJ2-7; TRBD2 agrees at 10 bases. The CDR3 loop spans 15 amino acids. CDR1 and CDR2 (germline): MNHNS, SASEGT. Trimming took 10 bases from V and 2 from J; bases not matched to a gene: 11. The DNA for the CDR3 is TGTGCCACCAATCTAGGGACTAGCGTTACCTACGAGCAGTACTTC. As protein: CATNLGTSVTYEQYF.

This clonotype was seen more than once but under ten times. The chain is built from TRBV19 and TRBJ1-4; D may be TRBD1 (5 bases). The V gene's germline CDR1 is LNHDA and CDR2 SQIVND (reference sequence). V was cut by 6 bases and J by 3 bases, with 14 bases left in between. The CDR3 has 15 amino acids. The CDR3 bases are TGTGCCAGTAGGGATATGGGGGAAGCTAATGAAAAACTGTTTTTT. It translates to CASRDMGEANEKLFF.

This clonotype was picked up many times. This chain links TRBV10-3 with TRBJ1-3; D is unresolved. V was clipped by 4 bases and J by 4 bases, with 2 bases between them. Germline loops: CDR1 ENHRY, CDR2 SYGVKD. This CDR3 spans 11 amino acids. CDR3 region: CAISAGNTIYF. CDR3 DNA sequence: TGTGCCATCAGTGCCGGAAACACCATATATTTT.

The J gene is TRBJ2-1, the V gene TRBV6-2 or TRBV6-3, with a weak D call TRBD2 (6 bases). The CDR3 runs to 17 residues. V lost 5 bases and J lost 6, with 23 bases in between. Germline lookup yields CDR1 MNHEY and CDR2 SVGEGT. The DNA of the CDR3 is TGTGCCAGCAGTCCGGCGCGACTAGTCTGGAAGGGCAATGAGCAGTTCTTC. As protein: CASSPARLVWKGNEQFF.

The J gene is TRBJ1-2, the V gene TRBV19; D call uncertain. Trimming took 6 bases from V and 8 from J, leaving 16 bases between them. This CDR3 comprises 13 residues. CDR1 LNHDA and CDR2 SQIVND come from the germline V gene (reference sequence). This chain's CDR3 is CASSPLTPEGYTF. CDR3 nucleotides: TGTGCCAGTAGCCCTCTTACTCCCGAGGGCTACACCTTC.

This chain connects TRBV6-5 to TRBJ2-1; D is possibly TRBD1 (6 bases). Germline V gene sequence: CDR1 MNHEY, CDR2 SVGAGI. The CDR3 is made up of 17 amino acids. With 5 bases removed from V and 0 bases from J, the gap between germline ends came to 17 bases. The CDR3 nucleotides are TGTGCCAGCAGTGAAAGGGGGACGAGGAGCTCCTACAATGAGCAGTTCTTC. Encoded protein: CASSERGTRSSYNEQFF.